This T cell receptor (beta chain) was retrieved from a study of cytomegalovirus exposure and HLA in healthy donors. General observations from the study: In a later analysis, about 17,000 TCR beta sequences were associated with HLA alleles at 0.05 false discovery rate.

CDR1 is MDHEN and CDR2 is SYDVKM in the germline V gene. V dropped 6 bases and J dropped 2 bases, with 22 bases sitting between them. There are 17 residues in the CDR3. Primers included in the PCR were 60 Vbeta and 13 Jbeta primers. Assay: immunoSEQ multiplex PCR; the TCRdb copy retains only in-frame clones and omits some. In the table there are under 250,000 clones, 82% of which are singletons. Notes on this clone: As yet, its antigen is unknown.

The TCR was taken from a woman in her thirties or forties in good health and CMV-seronegative. The chain carries TRBV28 and TRBJ1-2; tentatively, D is TRBD1 (5 bases). The sequencing input was PBMCs. CDR3 residues: CASSSLYLSGGNYGYTF. The CDR3 coding sequence is TGTGCCAGCAGCAGTTTATACCTCTCCGGGGGAAACTATGGCTACACCTTC.